This entry is about one T cell receptor beta chain. At one end, the junction sequence differs from germline, possibly due to a read error. The CDR3 runs to 14 residues. Germline V gene sequence: CDR1 SSHAT, CDR2 FNYEAQ (reference sequence). The data were obtained in a study of PD-1 blockade in classical Hodgkin lymphoma. Every patient was affected by relapse after autologous stem cell transplantation, while exposure to brentuximab vedotin was not uniform. TCRdb's table, derived via immunoSEQ multiplex PCR, lists solely in-frame clones and lacks some. In the table there are about 110,000 clones, 80% to 90% of which are singletons.

The sequencing used peripheral blood mononuclear cells (PBMCs), collected before the second cycle of nivolumab. V and J are TRBV7-7 and TRBJ2-7; perhaps TRBD2 as D (5 bases). This receptor was obtained from a human donor with classical Hodgkin lymphoma. The DNA for the CDR3 is TGTGCTAGCAGCTTAGGCGAAGATAGCGACGAGCAGTACTTC. This translates into CASSLGEDSDEQYF.